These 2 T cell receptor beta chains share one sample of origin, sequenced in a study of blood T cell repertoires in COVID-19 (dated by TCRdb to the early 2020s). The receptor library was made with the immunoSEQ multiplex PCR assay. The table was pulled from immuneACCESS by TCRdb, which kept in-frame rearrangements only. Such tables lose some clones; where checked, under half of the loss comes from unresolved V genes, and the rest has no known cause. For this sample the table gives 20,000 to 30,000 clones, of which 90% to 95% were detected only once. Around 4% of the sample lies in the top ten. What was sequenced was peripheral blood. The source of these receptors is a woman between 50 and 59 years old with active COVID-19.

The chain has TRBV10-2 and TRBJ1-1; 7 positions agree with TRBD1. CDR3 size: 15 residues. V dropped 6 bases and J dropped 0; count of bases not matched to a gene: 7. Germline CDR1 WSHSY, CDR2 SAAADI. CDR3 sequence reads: CASRGTAELNTEAFF. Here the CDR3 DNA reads TGCGCCAGCAGAGGGACAGCCGAATTGAACACTGAAGCTTTCTTT.

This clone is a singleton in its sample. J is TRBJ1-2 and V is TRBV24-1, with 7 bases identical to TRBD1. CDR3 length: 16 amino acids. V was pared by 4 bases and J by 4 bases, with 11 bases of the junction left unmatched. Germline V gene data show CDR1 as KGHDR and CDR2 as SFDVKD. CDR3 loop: CATSEDPGRGAYGYTF. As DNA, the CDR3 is TGTGCCACCAGTGAGGACCCGGGCAGGGGGGCCTATGGCTACACCTTC.